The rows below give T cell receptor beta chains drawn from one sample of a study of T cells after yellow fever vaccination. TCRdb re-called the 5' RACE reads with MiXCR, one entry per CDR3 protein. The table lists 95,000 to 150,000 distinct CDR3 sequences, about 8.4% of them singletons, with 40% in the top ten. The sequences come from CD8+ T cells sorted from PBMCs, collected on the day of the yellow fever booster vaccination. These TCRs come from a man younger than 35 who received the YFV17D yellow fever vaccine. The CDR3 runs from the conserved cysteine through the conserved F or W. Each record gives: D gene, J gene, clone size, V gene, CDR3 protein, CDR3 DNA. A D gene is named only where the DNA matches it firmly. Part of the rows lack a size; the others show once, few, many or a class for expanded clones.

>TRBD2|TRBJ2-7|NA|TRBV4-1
CASSRTGTSGRSSYEQYF
TGCGCCAGCAGCCGAACCGGGACTAGCGGGAGGAGCTCCTACGAGCAGTACTTC
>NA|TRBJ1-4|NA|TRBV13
CASSFPNEKLFF
TGTGCCAGCAGCTTTCCTAATGAAAAACTGTTTTTT
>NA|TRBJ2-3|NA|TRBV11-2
CASSSSSDTQYF
TGTGCCAGCAGCTCATCTTCAGATACGCAGTATTTT
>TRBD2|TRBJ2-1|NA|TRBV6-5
CASSYGAGRVNEQFF
TGTGCCAGCAGTTACGGGGCTGGGAGGGTGAATGAGCAGTTCTTC
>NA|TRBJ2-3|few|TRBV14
CASSQDWGNLTQYF
TGTGCCAGCAGCCAAGACTGGGGGAACCTTACGCAGTATTTT
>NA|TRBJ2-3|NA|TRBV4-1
CASSQDQEGRTITDTQYF
TGCGCCAGCAGCCAAGATCAAGAAGGGCGGACGATCACAGATACGCAGTATTTT
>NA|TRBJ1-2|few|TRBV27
CASSTGHYSVGYTF
TGTGCCAGCAGTACCGGGCACTATTCGGTTGGCTACACCTTC
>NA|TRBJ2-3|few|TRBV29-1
CSVVGDLPPLPTDTQYF
TGCAGCGTTGTGGGAGACCTGCCGCCCCTCCCCACAGATACGCAGTATTTT
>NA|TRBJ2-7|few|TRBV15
CATSSHRVREQYF
TGTGCCACCAGCAGTCACAGGGTAAGGGAGCAGTACTTC
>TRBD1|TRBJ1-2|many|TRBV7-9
CASSPTGTNYGYTF
TGTGCCAGCAGCCCGACAGGGACTAACTATGGCTACACCTTC
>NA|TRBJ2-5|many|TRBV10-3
CAISHTRASSETQYF
TGTGCCATCAGCCACACCAGGGCGTCGTCTGAGACCCAGTACTTC
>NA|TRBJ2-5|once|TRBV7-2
CASSAGNFEAETQYF
TGTGCCAGCAGCGCCGGGAACTTTGAGGCAGAGACCCAGTACTTC
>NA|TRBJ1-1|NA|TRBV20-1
CSPSPRTREAFF
TGCAGCCCTTCGCCCCGTACCCGTGAAGCTTTCTTT
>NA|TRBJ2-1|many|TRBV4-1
CASSQKTGIYNEQFF
TGCGCCAGCAGCCAGAAGACGGGAATCTACAATGAGCAGTTCTTC
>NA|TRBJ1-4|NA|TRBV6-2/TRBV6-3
CASSHRGGTGGEKLFF
TGTGCCAGCAGTCACCGCGGTGGCACTGGCGGTGAAAAACTGTTTTTT
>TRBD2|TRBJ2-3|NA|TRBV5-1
CASSLGLAGAGTDTQYF
TGCGCCAGCAGCTTGGGACTAGCGGGGGCGGGCACAGATACGCAGTATTTT
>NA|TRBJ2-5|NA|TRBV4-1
CASSQDKREETQYF
TGCGCCAGCAGCCAAGATAAGCGGGAAGAGACCCAGTACTTC
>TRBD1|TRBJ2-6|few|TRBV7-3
CASSIFPPGQGSPGANVLTF
TGTGCCAGCAGCATTTTTCCTCCGGGACAGGGATCACCTGGGGCCAACGTCCTGACTTTC
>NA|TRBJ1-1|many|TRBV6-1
CASLRGTEAFF
TGTGCCAGCCTGCGAGGCACTGAAGCTTTCTTT
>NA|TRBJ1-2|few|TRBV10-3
CAISEVQVYGYTF
TGTGCCATCAGTGAGGTACAGGTTTATGGCTACACCTTC
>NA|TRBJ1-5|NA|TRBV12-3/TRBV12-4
CASSLPYSNQPQHF
TGTGCCAGCAGTTTGCCTTATAGCAATCAGCCCCAGCATTTT
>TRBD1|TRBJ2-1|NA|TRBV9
CASSFRQGAYNEQFF
TGTGCCAGCAGCTTCCGACAGGGGGCTTACAATGAGCAGTTCTTC
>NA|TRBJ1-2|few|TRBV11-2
CASSFPNRYGYTF
TGTGCCAGCAGCTTCCCCAATCGATATGGCTACACCTTC
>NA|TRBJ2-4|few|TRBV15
CATSRTRDRAKNIQYF
TGTGCCACCAGCAGGACCCGGGACCGAGCCAAAAACATTCAGTACTTC
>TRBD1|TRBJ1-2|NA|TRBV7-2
CASREGQYYGYTF
TGTGCCAGCAGGGAGGGACAGTACTATGGCTACACCTTC
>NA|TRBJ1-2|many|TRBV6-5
CASSYSLAGSLYGYTF
TGTGCCAGCAGTTACTCTTTGGCAGGGAGTTTGTATGGCTACACCTTC
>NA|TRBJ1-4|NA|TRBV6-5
CASSYSGGTNEKLFF
TGTGCCAGCAGTTACTCGGGGGGAACTAATGAAAAACTGTTTTTT
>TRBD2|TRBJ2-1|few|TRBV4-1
CASSPGGLAGSRASYNEQFF
TGCGCCAGCAGCCCAGGGGGACTAGCGGGGTCTCGGGCCTCCTACAATGAGCAGTTCTTC
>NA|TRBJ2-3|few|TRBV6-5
CASSLRGLGGSTDTQYF
TGTGCCAGCAGTCTCCGGGGTCTCGGCGGGAGCACAGATACGCAGTATTTT
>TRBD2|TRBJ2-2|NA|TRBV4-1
CASSQSKRGTGELFF
TGCGCCAGCAGCCAAAGTAAGCGGGGCACCGGGGAGCTGTTTTTT